The next 3 T cell receptor beta chains were all read from a single sample in a study of T cells in Graves' hyperthyroidism and ophthalmopathy. TCR beta CDR3 sequences were amplified from RNA transcripts. HTBI primers were employed in a first-round RT-PCR of the TCR CDR3. TCRdb re-derived calls from the multiplex PCR reads in MiXCR, one entry per CDR3 protein. The table shows a few hundred thousand distinct CDR3 sequences, with around 14% occurring only once. Sequences were obtained from blood. The receptors were gathered from a woman in her twenties or thirties with Graves' hyperthyroidism.

This clonotype was recorded many times. The chain couples TRBV20-1 to TRBJ2-7; the D call may be TRBD1 or TRBD2 (5 bases each). V shed 5 bases and J shed 4 bases, with 15 bases lying between them. This CDR3 spans 13 amino acids. Germline loops: CDR1 DFQATT, CDR2 SNEGSKA (reference sequence). In DNA, the CDR3 is TGCAGTGCTCATATCGGGGACCCTTACGAGCAGTACTTC. As protein: CSAHIGDPYEQYF.

This clonotype was seen many times. The chain joins TRBV5-5 to TRBJ2-5; 7 nucleotides match TRBD1. The V gene's germline CDR1 is SGHKS and CDR2 YYEKEE (reference sequence). The length of the CDR3 is 13 residues. The V gene end was trimmed by 2 bases and the J gene end by 5 bases; junction bases not matched to a gene: 3. CDR3 protein: CASSFEGAETQYF. The CDR3 coding sequence is TGTGCCAGCAGCTTCGAGGGGGCGGAGACCCAGTACTTC.

There are many counts of this clonotype. The CDR3 is CASSPRLAGGTQTNEQFF. CDR3 in DNA: TGTGCCAGCAGCCCCCGACTAGCGGGAGGAACACAAACCAATGAGCAGTTCTTC. The rearrangement joins TRBV9 to TRBJ2-1; 13 bases fit TRBD2. Germline trimming cut 4 bases from V and 6 bases from J; bases unmatched to any gene: 13. This CDR3 contains 18 residues. Germline CDR1 and CDR2: SGDLS and YYNGEE.